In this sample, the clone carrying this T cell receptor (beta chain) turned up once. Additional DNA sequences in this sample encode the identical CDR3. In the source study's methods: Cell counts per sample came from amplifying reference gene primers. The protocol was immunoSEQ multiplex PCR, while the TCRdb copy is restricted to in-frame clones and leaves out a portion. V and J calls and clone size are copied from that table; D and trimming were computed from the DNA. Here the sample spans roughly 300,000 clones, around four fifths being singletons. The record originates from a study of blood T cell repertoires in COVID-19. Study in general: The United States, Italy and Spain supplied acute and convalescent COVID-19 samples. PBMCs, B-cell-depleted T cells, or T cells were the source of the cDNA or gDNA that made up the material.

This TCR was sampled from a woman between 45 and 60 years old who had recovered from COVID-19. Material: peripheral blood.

The CDR3 coding sequence is TGTGCCACCAGCAGAGTTGGGGGGGCGGGGGAGACCCAGTACTTC. It translates to CATSRVGGAGETQYF. J is TRBJ2-5 and V is TRBV15, with D maybe TRBD2 (7 bases). The CDR3 has 15 amino acids. Germline lookup yields CDR1 LNHNV and CDR2 YYDKDF (reference sequence). The germline V and J ends were trimmed by 1 base and 5 bases, with 14 bases remaining between them.